Presented here are 22 T cell receptor beta chains from one specimen sequenced in a study of T cells in Graves' hyperthyroidism and ophthalmopathy. TCR beta CDR3 regions were amplified from RNA transcripts. The HTBI primer set drove a first-round RT-PCR of the TCR CDR3. Using its own MiXCR run on the multiplex PCR reads, TCRdb lists one record per CDR3 protein. Seen here are about 350,000 distinct CDR3 sequences, roughly 14% observed once, and the top ten hold about 22%. The sample comprised blood. All receptors derive from a woman in her 30s with Graves' hyperthyroidism.

With regard to this clonotype: It may be a read error: a sequence one base away is much more abundant. The chain employs TRBV7-9 and TRBJ1-1, with D unclear. Germline V lookup: CDR1 SEHNR, CDR2 FQNEAQ (reference sequence). There are 14 residues in the CDR3. This CDR3 is CASSLEVGNIEAFF. CDR3 coding DNA: TGTGCCAGCAGCTTAGAGGTGGGGAACATTGAAGCTTTCTTT. Combining the CDR3 with reference TRBV7-9 and TRBJ1-1 gives the whole variable domain DTGVSQNPRHKITKRGQNVTFRCDPISEHNRLYWYRQTLGQGPEFLTYFQNEAQLEKSRLLSDRFSAERPKGSFSTLEIQRTEQGDSAMYLCASSLEVGNIEAFFGQGTRLTVV.

This clonotype has only a few counts. Written as DNA, the CDR3 is TGCAGCGTTGGGGAGGGGGGGGGAGATACGCAGTATTTT. It codes for CSVGEGGGDTQYF. The V and J genes are TRBV29-1 and TRBJ2-3, with D possibly matching TRBD2 (7 bases). The CDR3 length is 13 residues. Per the germline V gene, CDR1 is SQVTM and CDR2 is ANQGSEA. Trimming took 4 bases from V and 5 from J, leaving 13 bases between them.

This clonotype has only a few counts. The J gene is TRBJ1-5, the V gene TRBV18, with D maybe TRBD1 (5 bases). The ends were cut back, 3 bases at V and 5 bases at J, with 8 bases in the middle. CDR3 size: 13 residues. Germline lookup yields CDR1 KGHSH and CDR2 LQKENI. This chain's CDR3 is CASSPTDDQPQHF. CDR3 DNA sequence: TGTGCCAGCTCACCGACAGACGATCAGCCCCAGCATTTT. The entire variable domain, with the rest obtained from reference TRBV18 and TRBJ1-5, is as follows: NAGVMQNPRHLVRRRGQEARLRCSPMKGHSHVYWYRQLPEEGLKFMVYLQKENIIDESGMPKERFSAEFPKEGPSILRIQQVVRGDSAAYFCASSPTDDQPQHFGDGTRLSIL.

This clonotype was detected many times. The chain joins TRBV28 to TRBJ1-2; D uncertain. V lost 1 base to trimming and J lost 6 bases, with 9 bases between them. The CDR3 runs to 13 residues. Germline-derived CDR1 and CDR2 are MDHEN and SYDVKM. The CDR3 sequence is CASSLYPDHGYTF. For the CDR3, the DNA is TGTGCCAGCAGTTTATATCCAGACCATGGCTACACCTTC.

The sample holds many counts of this clonotype. Compared with germline, one end of the junction differs, possibly owing to a read error. The chain uses TRBV28 and TRBJ1-1; no reliable D call. CDR3 size: 11 residues. Germline CDR1 reads MDHEN; CDR2 reads SYDVKM. The CDR3 region is CASSFPGEVFF. The CDR3 coding sequence is TGTGCCAGCAGTTTCCCCGGGGAAGTTTTCTTT.

The chain is built from TRBV10-3 and TRBJ2-2; unclear D gene. With 6 bases removed from V and 0 bases from J, the gap between germline ends came to 14 bases. This CDR3 is built from 16 residues. Germline values: CDR1 ENHRY, CDR2 SYGVKD. CDR3 coding DNA: TGTGCCATCAGCCCGGTCTGGCTCGCGAACACCGGGGAGCTGTTTTTT. This gives the protein CAISPVWLANTGELFF.

On this clonotype itself: A much larger clone sits a single nucleotide away, making a read error possible. The chain carries TRBV28 and TRBJ1-2, with D maybe TRBD1 (6 bases). Germline V gives CDR1 MDHEN, CDR2 SYDVKM. CDR3 size: 17 residues. The ends were cut back, 4 bases at V and 4 bases at J, with 22 bases in the middle. CDR3 sequence: CASSSTSLPGGAYGYTF. DNA for the CDR3: TGTGCCAGCAGTTCTACAAGCCTCCCGGGGGGGGCCTATGGCTACACCTTC.

In this sample, this clonotype turned up many times. The chain links TRBV29-1 to TRBJ1-1, with D hard to call. The CDR3 has 13 residues. V was clipped by 4 bases and J by 5 bases, with 14 bases between them. Germline CDR1 reads SQVTM; CDR2 reads ANQGSEA. In DNA, the CDR3 is TGCAGCGTTGTTCGGCGAATGGAAACTGAAGCTTTCTTT. It yields the protein CSVVRRMETEAFF.

This clonotype was found a few times. The V and J genes are TRBV7-2 and TRBJ1-5; D gene uncertain. The CDR3 sequence is 11 residues long. Germline V gives CDR1 SGHTA, CDR2 FQGNSA. V lost 4 bases to trimming and J lost 11 bases, with 9 bases between them. The chain's CDR3 is CASSSNEAQHF. The CDR3 DNA reads as TGTGCCAGCAGCTCTAACGAGGCCCAGCATTTT.

In its sample, this clonotype was seen many times. The chain couples TRBV20-1 to TRBJ1-4, with D unclear. CDR3 length equals 16 residues. The V gene lost 0 bases and the J gene lost 0 bases, with 11 bases spanning the gap. Germline CDR1 is DFQATT and CDR2 is SNEGSKA (reference sequence). The CDR3 loop is CSARDSRSATNEKLFF. The CDR3 DNA is TGCAGTGCTAGAGATTCTCGCAGTGCAACTAATGAAAAACTGTTTTTT.

This clonotype was recorded many times. The CDR3 is CASSEALSGYTF. The CDR3 DNA reads as TGTGCCAGCAGTGAAGCGCTGTCTGGCTACACCTTC. The chain recombines TRBV2 with TRBJ1-2; D call uncertain. CDR1 is SNHLY, CDR2 FYNNEI, per germline. The CDR3 runs to 12 residues. Trimming shortened V by 0 bases and J by 7 bases, and 6 bases separated the two germline ends.

The rearrangement joins TRBV29-1 to TRBJ2-7; D unclear. Trimming pared 7 bases from V and 5 bases from J, leaving 27 bases between. CDR1 is SQVTM and CDR2 is ANQGSEA in the germline V gene. The CDR3 is made up of 16 amino acids. CDR3 region: CSGTAHSAPVLDEQYF. DNA for the CDR3: TGCAGCGGTACGGCCCATTCCGCCCCGGTTCTCGACGAGCAGTACTTC.

This clonotype showed up just a few times. V gene TRBV5-6 combines with J gene TRBJ2-7; 9 nucleotides agree with TRBD1. J lost 6 bases, V lost 1 base, and 8 bases had no gene match. The germline V gene encodes CDR1 SGHDT and CDR2 YYEEEE. The CDR3 sequence is 15 residues long. CDR3 residues: CASSLRSGTGSEQYF. CDR3 nucleotide sequence: TGTGCCAGCAGCTTGCGGTCCGGGACAGGGAGCGAGCAGTACTTC. The full variable domain, completed using reference TRBV5-6 and TRBJ2-7, is DAGVTQSPTHLIKTRGQQVTLRCSPKSGHDTVSWYQQALGQGPQFIFQYYEEEERQRGNFPDRFSGHQFPNYSSELNVNALLLGDSALYLCASSLRSGTGSEQYFGPGTRLTVT.

This clonotype showed up just a few times. V usage is TRBV6-1 and J usage is TRBJ2-5, with D uncertain. In germline, CDR1 is MNHNS, CDR2 SASEGT. Trimming took 5 bases from V and 7 from J, leaving 14 bases between them. The CDR3 is made up of 13 amino acids. The CDR3 DNA reads as TGTGCCAGCAGTTCCCTTGGCCTTGGGACCCAGTACTTC. It encodes CASSSLGLGTQYF.

At least ten counts were recorded for this clonotype. This chain uses TRBV6-1 with TRBJ2-3; 11 bases match TRBD2. This CDR3 has 15 residues. The J segment lost 6 bases and the V segment lost 5 bases, leaving 7 bases of the junction unmatched. Germline CDR1 is MNHNS and CDR2 is SASEGT. CDR3 coding DNA: TGTGCCAGCAGTCTACTAGCGGGGGAGAGGGATACGCAGTATTTT. This translates into CASSLLAGERDTQYF.

In its sample, this clonotype was seen many times. The chain uses TRBV20-1 and TRBJ2-7; D unresolved. Germline CDR1 DFQATT, CDR2 SNEGSKA (reference sequence). V lost 3 bases, J lost 0 bases, and 6 bases lay in between. This CDR3 comprises 12 residues. The CDR3 region has the DNA TGCAGTGCTAGGACTCTCTCCTACGAGCAGTACTTC. As protein: CSARTLSYEQYF.

The V gene is TRBV7-2, the J gene TRBJ2-1, with TRBD2 as a possible D gene (8 bases). This CDR3 is built from 14 residues. The germline V gene encodes CDR1 SGHTA and CDR2 FQGNSA. Trimming took off 0 bases at V and 15 bases at J, with 18 bases between the two ends. The CDR3 reads CASSLAGGGGSSFF. In nucleotides, the CDR3 is TGTGCCAGCAGCTTAGCAGGGGGCGGGGGGAGTTCGTTCTTC.

This clonotype was seen repeatedly, ten times or more. The chain is built from TRBV2 and TRBJ2-7; D gene uncertain. Looked up from germline, CDR1 is SNHLY and CDR2 is FYNNEI. The CDR3 covers 15 residues. The ends were cut back, 7 bases at V and 7 bases at J, with 23 bases in the middle. CDR3 sequence: CASNQANGPSGEQYF. The CDR3 DNA is TGTGCCAGCAATCAGGCGAACGGTCCGTCGGGTGAGCAGTACTTC. The full variable domain, completed using reference TRBV2 and TRBJ2-7, is EPEVTQTPSHQVTQMGQEVILRCVPISNHLYFYWYRQILGQKVEFLVSFYNNEISEKSEIFDDQFSVERPDGSNFTLKIRSTKLEDSAMYFCASNQANGPSGEQYFGPGTRLTVT.

The sample holds many counts of this clonotype. V and J are TRBV28 and TRBJ2-5; TRBD2 might be the D (5 bases). The CDR3 is made up of 14 amino acids. Germline V gene lookup returns CDR1 MDHEN and CDR2 SYDVKM. With 2 bases removed from V and 4 bases from J, the gap between germline ends came to 11 bases. CDR3 sequence (DNA): TGTGCCAGCAGTTTAGTCCAGCGGTTAGAGACCCAGTACTTC. This encodes CASSLVQRLETQYF.

This clonotype appeared a few times. The chain is built from TRBV3-1 and TRBJ2-7; 9 bases align to TRBD2. This CDR3 is 15 amino acids long. Germline V gene sequence: CDR1 LGHDT, CDR2 YNNKEL (reference sequence). Germline trimming cut 4 bases from V and 9 bases from J; bases unmatched to any gene: 13. The CDR3 nucleotides read TGTGCCAGCAGCCCGGGTGATAGCGGGAGTGGTGTGCAGTACTTC. As protein: CASSPGDSGSGVQYF.

This clonotype was observed many times. This sequence joins TRBV28 and TRBJ2-4; D perhaps matches TRBD2 (5 bases). This CDR3 comprises 17 residues. Germline assignment: CDR1 MDHEN and CDR2 SYDVKM. Trimming cost V 1 base and J 0 bases, with 13 bases left between them. Here the CDR3 DNA reads TGTGCCAGCAGTTTATCAGCGGCCCCCCTAGCCAAAAACATTCAGTACTTC. Translating it yields CASSLSAAPLAKNIQYF.

This clonotype was counted a few times. V usage is TRBV5-1 and J usage is TRBJ2-2, with D unresolved. This CDR3 is 16 amino acids long. V was clipped by 7 bases and J by 6 bases, with 22 bases between them. The germline V gene encodes CDR1 SGHRS and CDR2 YFSETQ. CDR3 bases: TGCGCCAGCGCTACATCCCGGATCTCAGGACCCGGGGAGCTGTTTTTT. Translating it yields CASATSRISGPGELFF.